These 12 T cell receptor beta chains were sequenced from one sample in a study of blood T cell repertoires in COVID-19. The table came from immunoSEQ multiplex PCR; TCRdb's copy has only in-frame clones and leaves some out. The sample has approximately 190,000 clones, roughly four fifths seen once. Input material: PBMCs or T cells enriched from blood (not recorded which). The receptor source for this set is a man aged 40-50 years who had recovered from COVID-19.

The chain links TRBV4-2 to TRBJ1-6; 8 nucleotides agree with TRBD1. The CDR3 contains 17 residues. J lost 6 bases, V lost 5 bases, and 12 bases had no gene match. Germline V gene sequence: CDR1 LGHNA, CDR2 YNFKEQ. In nucleotides, the CDR3 is TGTGCCAGCAGCAACACGACAGGGGACTACTTTAATTCACCCCTCCACTTT. Translated, it gives CASSNTTGDYFNSPLHF.

The rearrangement joins TRBV30 to TRBJ2-2; a weak D match, TRBD1 (5 bases). This CDR3 region has 16 residues. Per germline, CDR1 GTSNPN and CDR2 SVGIG (reference sequence). The germline V and J ends were trimmed by 0 bases and 4 bases, with 15 bases remaining between them. CDR3 residues: CAWSVIRVRSTGELFF. In DNA form, the CDR3 reads TGTGCCTGGAGTGTAATCAGGGTTCGGAGCACCGGGGAGCTGTTTTTT. The variable domain in full, completed from reference TRBV30 and TRBJ2-2, reads SQTIHQWPATLVQPVGSPLSLECTVEGTSNPNLYWYRQAAGRGLQLLFYSVGIGQISSEVPQNLSASRPQDRQFILSSKKLLLSDSGFYLCAWSVIRVRSTGELFFGEGSRLTVL.

This chain uses TRBV28 with TRBJ1-2; possibly TRBD1 for D (6 bases). The germline V gene has CDR1 MDHEN and CDR2 SYDVKM. V was cut by 3 bases and J by 2 bases, with 13 bases left in between. The CDR3 is 15 amino acids. CDR3 protein: CASSFLKGQNYGYTF. For the CDR3, the DNA is TGTGCCAGCAGTTTTCTTAAGGGACAAAACTATGGCTACACCTTC.

CDR3 protein: CSVAGTNKRNTIYF. Here the CDR3 DNA reads TGCAGCGTCGCAGGGACTAATAAACGAAACACCATATATTTT. The chain couples TRBV29-1 to TRBJ1-3, with D possibly TRBD1 on 5 matching bases. V was shortened by 6 bases and J by 5 bases, with 17 bases between the two germline ends. Germline V CDR1 and CDR2: SQVTM, ANQGSEA. This CDR3 is 14 amino acids long.

This clone was seen only a few times. The chain couples TRBV27 to TRBJ1-4; D is uncertain. The germline CDR1 and CDR2 sequences are MNHEY and SMNVEV (reference sequence). Trimming removed 5 bases from V and 7 bases from J, with 11 bases in between. The CDR3 consists of 13 residues. DNA of the CDR3: TGTGCCAGCAGTGTAAGCGGAGGTGAAAAACTGTTTTTT. As protein: CASSVSGGEKLFF.

CDR3 DNA sequence: TGTGCCAGCAGCGGGGAGGTGCACGGTCAGCCCCAGCATTTT. Translation gives CASSGEVHGQPQHF. The chain joins TRBV6-5 to TRBJ1-5; no firm D call. Germline V gene sequence: CDR1 MNHEY, CDR2 SVGAGI. V shed 6 bases and J shed 6 bases, with 15 bases lying between them. The CDR3 is 14 amino acids.

The chain carries TRBV6-5 and TRBJ1-2; 7 bases match TRBD1. The V gene's germline CDR1 is MNHEY and CDR2 SVGAGI. V was clipped by 6 bases and J by 4 bases; unmatched bases: 14. This CDR3 contains 16 residues. CDR3 sequence reads: CASSYKSTGASYGYTF. For the CDR3, the DNA is TGTGCCAGCAGCTACAAATCCACAGGGGCTAGCTATGGCTACACCTTC.

The CDR3 region has the DNA TGCGCCAGCAGCCAAAGCGGGGGACCCGACGAGCAGTACTTC. As protein: CASSQSGGPDEQYF. The chain uses TRBV4-1 and TRBJ2-7; 8 bases are shared with TRBD2. The germline V gene has CDR1 MGHRA and CDR2 YSYEKL. This CDR3 is built from 14 residues. The ends lost 2 bases at V and 5 bases at J; junction bases unmatched: 5.

The CDR3 DNA reads TGTGCCAGCAGTTTATCGACAGGGGTGAGGCCCCAGCATTTT. This gives the protein CASSLSTGVRPQHF. This rearrangement joins TRBV27 to TRBJ1-5; 8 bases align to TRBD1. The CDR3 totals 14 residues. CDR1 and CDR2 (germline): MNHEY, SMNVEV (reference sequence). Losses at the gene ends were 0 bases for V and 9 bases for J; bases not matched to a gene: 4.

The chain carries TRBV5-6 and TRBJ2-3; TRBD1 matches 7 bases. Germline V gene data show CDR1 as SGHDT and CDR2 as YYEEEE. This CDR3 spans 17 amino acids. After removal of 1 base from V and 3 bases from J, the junction contained 11 bases not matched to a gene. CDR3: CASSLLFHLTGTDTQYF. The CDR3 DNA follows: TGTGCCAGCAGCTTGTTGTTCCACTTGACAGGGACAGATACGCAGTATTTT.

The genes are TRBV5-1 and TRBJ2-3; weak D call: TRBD2 (6 bases). Germline values: CDR1 SGHRS, CDR2 YFSETQ. CDR3 length equals 16 residues. Trimming pared 1 base from V and 0 bases from J, leaving 12 bases between. The CDR3 DNA follows: TGCGCCAGCAGCTTGCCCTCTGGGGGGAGCACAGATACGCAGTATTTT. This sequence encodes CASSLPSGGSTDTQYF.

The chain carries TRBV4-1 and TRBJ1-1; a weak D match, TRBD1 (5 bases). Germline lookup yields CDR1 MGHRA and CDR2 YSYEKL. The CDR3 spans 15 residues. V lost 2 bases to trimming and J lost 0 bases, with 10 bases between them. The CDR3, as DNA: TGCGCCAGCAGCCAATGGGGCCTCATGAACACTGAAGCTTTCTTT. This sequence encodes CASSQWGLMNTEAFF.